Listed below are T cell receptor beta chains from one sample, sequenced in a study of OX40 agonist ivuxolimab in advanced cancers. Assay: immunoSEQ multiplex PCR; the TCRdb copy retains only in-frame clones and omits some. This table has roughly 74,000 clones, roughly 84% appearing once. The input for sequencing was CD4+ or CD8+ T cells sorted from blood, taken in a trial of the OX40 agonist ivuxolimab. These receptors originate from an adult with an advanced solid tumor such as melanoma, head and neck, liver or kidney cancer. CDR3s include the opening cysteine and the closing phenylalanine or tryptophan. A D gene is named only where the DNA matches it firmly. The listing skips clone size in some rows; elsewhere it reads once, few, many or a size class.

14	TRBV5-1	.	.	TRBJ1-4	CASSLAGTKEKLFF	TGCGCCAGCAGCTTGGCCGGGACAAAAGAAAAACTGTTTTTT
15	TRBV2	.	.	TRBJ2-7	CASRESTGSFYEQYF	TGTGCCAGCAGGGAAAGTACAGGCAGCTTTTACGAGCAGTACTTC
13	TRBV5-1	.	.	TRBJ1-4	CASSLAGNEKLFF	TGCGCCAGCAGCTTGGCCGGGAATGAAAAACTGTTTTTT
18	TRBV7-9	TRBD2	.	TRBJ2-5	CASIPGVAGGPISETQYF	TGTGCCAGCATCCCAGGGGTAGCGGGAGGGCCCATCTCAGAGACCCAGTACTTC
14	TRBV6-1	.	.	TRBJ2-3	CASMRVYSTDTQYF	TGTGCCAGCATGAGGGTTTATAGCACAGATACGCAGTATTTT
13	TRBV19	TRBD1	.	TRBJ2-1	CASSPGTGGVQFF	TGTGCCAGTAGTCCGGGGACAGGGGGGGTACAGTTCTTC
16	TRBV7-9	.	.	TRBJ1-5	CASSLEQGRSNQPQHF	TGTGCCAGCAGCTTAGAACAGGGTAGAAGCAATCAGCCCCAGCATTTT
14	TRBV2	.	few	TRBJ2-2	CASSVQVITGELFF	TGTGCCAGCAGTGTGCAGGTTATCACCGGGGAGCTGTTTTTT
15	TRBV4-2	.	few	TRBJ2-1	CASSQGAGPGGEQFF	TGTGCCAGCAGCCAAGGGGCGGGACCTGGAGGTGAGCAGTTCTTC
16	TRBV29-1	.	few	TRBJ1-2	CSVAVERGRANYGYTF	TGCAGCGTTGCCGTCGAGCGAGGCCGTGCTAACTATGGCTACACCTTC
15	TRBV4-3	.	.	TRBJ2-3	CASSHDPGTTDTQYF	TGCGCCAGCAGCCATGACCCAGGGACGACAGATACGCAGTATTTT
16	TRBV4-3	.	.	TRBJ2-1	CASSQDGGRVYNEQFF	TGCGCCAGCAGCCAAGATGGGGGGAGAGTATACAATGAGCAGTTCTTC
14	TRBV18	.	.	TRBJ1-5	CASSLRASNQPQHF	TGTGCCAGCTCACTCCGGGCCTCTAATCAGCCCCAGCATTTT
15	TRBV6-1	.	.	TRBJ2-1	CASSEAGGSYNEQFF	TGTGCCAGCAGTGAAGCAGGGGGCTCCTACAATGAGCAGTTCTTC
16	TRBV5-4	TRBD1	.	TRBJ2-5	CASSSGTGGLKETQYF	TGTGCCAGCAGCTCCGGGACAGGGGGATTAAAAGAGACCCAGTACTTC
15	TRBV4-1	.	few	TRBJ1-3	CASSPKWSAGNTIYF	TGCGCCAGCAGCCCCAAGTGGAGTGCTGGAAACACCATATATTTT
14	TRBV21-1	.	.	TRBJ2-1	CASGFAGGPNEQFF	TGTGCCAGCGGGTTCGCGGGGGGCCCGAATGAGCAGTTCTTC
17	TRBV4-3	TRBD2	.	TRBJ2-2	CASSRLAGGQSTGELFF	TGCGCCAGCAGCCGGTTAGCGGGGGGCCAGAGCACCGGGGAGCTGTTTTTT
12	TRBV5-1	.	few	TRBJ1-2	CASSLASYGYTF	TGCGCCAGCAGCTTGGCCAGCTATGGCTACACCTTC
15	TRBV27	.	.	TRBJ1-1	CASSYTGRANTEAFF	TGTGCCAGCAGTTATACGGGCAGGGCGAACACTGAAGCTTTCTTT
14	TRBV5-8	.	.	TRBJ2-5	CASSLYQGDGTQYF	TGTGCCAGCAGCTTGTACCAGGGCGACGGGACCCAGTACTTC
14	TRBV19	.	.	TRBJ2-7	CASSMAGTNYEQYF	TGTGCCAGTAGCATGGCCGGGACAAACTACGAGCAGTACTTC